This entry is about one TCR beta chain. The antigen it binds to is not known. Per-base qualities were not stored, and no clone one base away is much larger. The CDR3 runs 12 amino acids, cysteine and phenylalanine included. The sequence is cut down to CDR3 DNA, 36 bases in frame from base 1. The germline V gene yields SNHLY for CDR1 and FYNNEI for CDR2. The germline V and J ends show losses of 7 bases and 6 bases respectively, and no gene match explains 2 bases of the junction. The sample is drawn from a study of beta chain features in type 1 diabetes listed by TCRdb under 2018. Broadly, across the study: Mean age, gender distribution, total cell number and subset yield were not different between patients and healthy donors. A total of approximately 99,000,000 sorted cells were examined across all samples, and RNA yield correlated strongly with the number of cells per subset. The study compared the TCRB repertoires of sorted circulating CD4+ T cell subsets in recently diagnosed type 1 diabetes patients with those in matched healthy donors. Regulatory and stem cell-like memory subsets were obtained from only 8 patients and about 8 healthy donors, while naive and central memory subsets were obtained from all 30 or so donors.

General study outcomes and caveats: Shorter templates might be favored by PCR, yet because patient and control samples were amplified and corrected together, any such skew would affect both groups equally. Naive, central memory and regulatory TCRB repertoires appeared more similar among patients than among healthy donors. In all four CD4+ subsets, TCRB CDR3 length was moderately but significantly shorter in type 1 diabetes patients. Because the HLA sub-analyses included only small numbers of individuals, any influence of HLA type on TCRB rearrangement was left unresolved. At VDJ recombination sites, patients with type 1 diabetes made fewer insertions and deleted more nucleotides, a pattern implying thymic rearrangement abnormalities. Because cDNA rather than genomic DNA was sequenced, highly expressing activated cells could have been over-represented, although no difference in activation and CD3 levels was found between groups.

The entire amount of isolated RNA was reverse transcribed using the High Capacity cDNA Reverse Transcription Kit, so the sequenced TCRB transcripts were expressed ones. Deep immunoSEQ sequencing was applied to naive, central memory and regulatory T cell samples, giving an average of about 3.7 million total reads per sample. Sorted cells were lysed in RLT buffer, and RNA was extracted using DNase-treated RNeasy Micro or Mini kits according to cell number. Each cell subset was processed on its own to prevent cross-contamination, while patient and healthy donor samples were processed together. The immunoSEQ multiplex PCR was used to amplify TCRB sequences from cDNA, yielding 87-bp fragments that span the CDR3 region. The amplicons were sequenced using the Illumina HiSeq platform. From the authors' description of their analysis: Synthetic template baselines were used to correct PCR bias computationally, reads within Hamming distance 2 were collapsed together, and singletons that could not be merged were discarded. Reads were aligned against IMGT so that V, D and J genes, CDR3 length and insertions or deletions at six rearrangement sites could be assigned. Within each subset, clonotype counts were normalized to the number of sorted cells before true diversity and Gini coefficients were calculated with the tcR R package. Repertoire sharing was quantified using the overlap coefficient calculated on TCRB nucleotide sequences. Out-of-frame TCRB sequences from naive cells were analyzed to stand in for the pre-selection repertoire. This is the immuneACCESS table as TCRdb keeps it, with only in-frame sequences that have V and J called. A part of the clones is gone; compared with another copy, unresolved V genes explain less than half, and the rest is unexplained. The V and J calls and clone size were taken over from that table, and D and trimming were inferred from the DNA. This sample has around 260,000 clones in its table, and roughly 22% of those were observed once. The ten largest clones capture approximately 0.029% of the sample.

From each donor, a single peripheral blood sample of 90 to 150 mL on average was drawn into heparinised tubes. A BD FACSAria II and a panel including CD45RO, CCR7, CD25, CD127, CD95 and CD27 were used to sort naive, central memory, regulatory and stem cell-like memory CD4+ T cells. Purity was above 95% for every sorted population. PBMCs were isolated immediately by Lymphoprep density gradient centrifugation and stained directly without culture. To minimize batch effects, samples were stained and sorted in pairs, one healthy donor with one patient per experiment. Sequencing was done on a sample of naive CD4+ T cells from blood. In the paper's terms, the cell subset or site label means: true naive CD4+ T cells. In this chain, TRBV2 is recombined with TRBJ2-1; 8 middle bases align to TRBD2. This receptor was obtained from a woman between 40 and 55 years old with type 1 diabetes. The CDR3 here reads CASTREGNEQFF. The nucleotides read TGTGCCAGCACCCGGGAGGGCAATGAGCAGTTCTTC.